This TCR beta chain was found in a study of blood T cell repertoires in COVID-19. Looking at the study overall: Sites across the United States, Italy and Spain contributed samples from acute and convalescent COVID-19. From T cells, B-cell-depleted T cells, or PBMCs came the material, which was cDNA or gDNA.

Per germline, CDR1 MNHNY and CDR2 SVGAGI (reference sequence). The length of the CDR3 is 14 residues. With V trimmed by 6 bases and J by 5 bases, 9 bases remained unmatched. Participants were aged roughly 18 to 95 years, lived in under 25 US areas, and enrolled virtually. Cohort 3 recovered donors had two negative PCRs, clearance, or symptom resolution. Only in-frame clones appear in the TCRdb table, and some are missing; sequencing was by immunoSEQ multiplex PCR. The repertoire has 180,000 or so clones, approximately 85% of them found once; the top ten carry 5% to 7.5%. The chain joins TRBV6-6 to TRBJ2-7; TRBD2 agrees at 8 bases. The sample was PBMCs or T cells enriched from blood (not recorded which). This clonotype was obtained from a man aged 35 to 55 who had recovered from COVID-19. In nucleotides, the CDR3 is TGTGCCAGCAGGACCGGGACTAGGGGCAACGAGCAGTACTTC. Translating it yields CASRTGTRGNEQYF.